These 22 T cell receptor beta chains came from one sample sequenced in a study of blood T cell repertoires in COVID-19. TCRdb keeps only in-frame clones here, not all; method: immunoSEQ multiplex PCR. This sample has about 110,000 clones, with approximately 79% found just once. Sequencing used peripheral blood. Receptors were obtained from a woman aged 80 or older with active or convalescent COVID-19.

The rearrangement uses TRBV2 and TRBJ2-7; 8 bases line up with TRBD2. Germline V gives CDR1 SNHLY, CDR2 FYNNEI. This CDR3 has 16 amino acids. The ends lost 6 bases at V and 0 bases at J; junction bases unmatched: 10. The CDR3 sequence is CASRRGRREDSYEQYF. The CDR3 DNA is TGTGCCAGCAGACGGGGGAGGCGGGAGGACTCCTACGAGCAGTACTTC. The full variable domain, completed using reference TRBV2 and TRBJ2-7, is EPEVTQTPSHQVTQMGQEVILRCVPISNHLYFYWYRQILGQKVEFLVSFYNNEISEKSEIFDDQFSVERPDGSNFTLKIRSTKLEDSAMYFCASRRGRREDSYEQYFGPGTRLTVT.

V gene TRBV5-3 combines with J gene TRBJ1-1; 7 bases line up with TRBD1. TRBV5-3 qualifies as an ORF whose function is uncertain. The V gene end was trimmed by 1 base and the J gene end by 8 bases; junction bases not matched to a gene: 8. The CDR3 loop spans 14 amino acids. CDR3 in amino acids: CARSLRQGIVEAFF. The DNA of the CDR3 is TGTGCCAGAAGCTTGAGACAGGGAATAGTCGAAGCTTTCTTT.

V and J are TRBV29-1 and TRBJ1-1; no firm D call. V lost 7 bases and J 0 bases, leaving 12 bases between the germline ends. In germline, CDR1 is SQVTM, CDR2 ANQGSEA. CDR3 length: 13 residues. CDR3 residues: CSGNIDLNTEAFF. The DNA of the CDR3 is TGCAGCGGTAATATCGACTTGAACACTGAAGCTTTCTTT.

The chain is built from TRBV18 and TRBJ2-5, with no clear D. The V end was cut by 1 base, the J end by 5 bases, with 11 bases between. The CDR3 length is 14 residues. Germline V gene lookup returns CDR1 KGHSH and CDR2 LQKENI. CDR3 sequence reads: CASSPLKSSETQYF. The CDR3 DNA reads TGTGCCAGCTCACCACTCAAGAGCTCGGAGACCCAGTACTTC.

The rearrangement links TRBV7-3 to TRBJ2-3; D remains unclear. Germline loops: CDR1 SGHTA, CDR2 FQGTGA. Trimming took off 4 bases at V and 0 bases at J, with 5 bases between the two ends. The CDR3 consists of 13 residues. CDR3 loop: CASSSSSTDTQYF. In DNA, the CDR3 is TGTGCCAGCAGCTCGTCTAGCACAGATACGCAGTATTTT.

The chain joins TRBV28 to TRBJ2-7; D perhaps matches TRBD2 (5 bases). The V end lost 5 bases, the J end lost 1 base, and 18 bases lay between the germline ends. This CDR3 spans 16 amino acids. The germline CDR1 and CDR2 sequences are MDHEN and SYDVKM. CDR3 sequence reads: CASSSYGSERSYEQYF. Here the CDR3 DNA reads TGTGCCAGCAGTAGCTATGGGAGCGAGAGGTCCTACGAGCAGTACTTC.

In DNA, the CDR3 is TGCGCCAGCTGCCTGGGACCTTCGGGTCTGGACTACGAGCAGTACTTC. It is translated as CASCLGPSGLDYEQYF. The chain recombines TRBV5-1 with TRBJ2-7; D assignment may be TRBD1 or TRBD2 (5 bases each). Germline CDR1 reads SGHRS; CDR2 reads YFSETQ. V gave up 7 bases and J gave up 3 bases, with 23 bases separating them. The CDR3 loop spans 16 amino acids.

The chain couples TRBV15 to TRBJ1-6; D not resolved. V gave up 1 base and J gave up 7 bases, with 14 bases separating them. Per the germline V gene, CDR1 is LNHNV and CDR2 is YYDKDF (reference sequence). The CDR3 runs to 16 residues. CDR3 sequence reads: CATSRGGRGRNSPLHF. The DNA of the CDR3 is TGTGCCACCAGCAGAGGTGGAAGAGGCAGAAATTCACCCCTCCACTTT.

This clone was picked up one time. The rearrangement uses TRBV11-2 and TRBJ1-1; 7 nucleotides align to TRBD1. The J segment lost 13 bases and the V segment lost 5 bases, leaving 16 bases of the junction unmatched. Germline V CDR1 and CDR2: SGHAT, FQNNGV. This CDR3 is 14 amino acids long. The CDR3 sequence is CASSEDRDSHQGFF. For the CDR3, the DNA is TGTGCCAGCAGCGAAGACAGGGATTCCCACCAGGGTTTCTTT.

The V gene is TRBV27, the J gene TRBJ2-1, with 10 bases fitting TRBD2. The junction had 6 bases not matched to a gene; V was cut back by 5 bases and J by 8 bases. CDR1 is MNHEY and CDR2 is SMNVEV in the germline V gene (reference sequence). CDR3 length: 14 amino acids. The DNA of the CDR3 is TGTGCCAGCAGTCAGGGACTAGCGTCTGATGAGCAGTTCTTC. Protein sequence: CASSQGLASDEQFF.

The chain recombines TRBV27 with TRBJ2-2; 7 bases match TRBD2. J lost 0 bases, V lost 6 bases, and 10 bases had no gene match. The germline V gene has CDR1 MNHEY and CDR2 SMNVEV (reference sequence). This CDR3 has 17 amino acids. The CDR3 loop is CASRPGAGRSNTGELFF. The CDR3 nucleotides are TGTGCCAGCAGACCGGGAGCGGGAAGGTCGAACACCGGGGAGCTGTTTTTT.

The J gene is TRBJ2-7, the V gene TRBV2; TRBD1 matches at 8 bases. Germline V gene lookup returns CDR1 SNHLY and CDR2 FYNNEI. This CDR3 is built from 15 residues. With V trimmed by 7 bases and J by 2 bases, 10 bases remained unmatched. As DNA, the CDR3 is TGTGCCAGCAACCCCGACAGGGGTAAGACCTACGAGCAGTACTTC. It is translated as CASNPDRGKTYEQYF.

The chain joins TRBV13 to TRBJ1-2, with unresolved D. This CDR3 has 14 residues. Germline-derived CDR1 and CDR2 are PRHDT and FYEKMQ (reference sequence). The germline V and J ends were trimmed by 0 bases and 4 bases, with 9 bases remaining between them. This CDR3 is CASSLGPIGYGYTF. The CDR3 region has the DNA TGTGCCAGCAGCTTAGGGCCGATCGGCTATGGCTACACCTTC.

The chain recombines TRBV6-6 with TRBJ1-3; perhaps TRBD1 as D (5 bases). The germline CDR1 and CDR2 sequences are MNHNY and SVGAGI (reference sequence). CDR3 size: 15 residues. V was shortened by 6 bases and J by 3 bases, with 15 bases between the two germline ends. CDR3 nucleotide sequence: TGTGCCAGCAGACCCCCCGGGGGGGTTGGAAACACCATATATTTT. Translation: CASRPPGGVGNTIYF.

The V and J genes are TRBV12-3 or TRBV12-4 and TRBJ2-2; unclear D gene. V dropped 6 bases and J dropped 3 bases, with 5 bases sitting between them. The CDR3 has 12 residues. CDR3 DNA sequence: TGTGCCAGCAGCCCGGACACCGGGGAGCTGTTTTTT. Translated: CASSPDTGELFF.

V gene TRBV11-2 combines with J gene TRBJ2-3; possible D gene TRBD2, 6 bases. The length of the CDR3 is 15 residues. V was clipped by 6 bases and J by 0 bases, with 13 bases between them. Germline values: CDR1 SGHAT, CDR2 FQNNGV. The CDR3 reads CASRRDLASTDTQYF. The CDR3 DNA reads as TGTGCCAGCAGGCGGGACCTAGCTAGCACAGATACGCAGTATTTT.

This chain connects TRBV28 to TRBJ2-2, with TRBD1 matching over 10 bases. Germline V gene sequence: CDR1 MDHEN, CDR2 SYDVKM. After removal of 6 bases from V and 7 bases from J, the junction contained 2 bases not matched to a gene. This CDR3 region has 13 residues. DNA for the CDR3: TGTGCCAGCAGGGGGACAGGGGTCGGGGAGCTGTTTTTT. Its translation: CASRGTGVGELFF.

The chain recombines TRBV27 with TRBJ2-7, with TRBD2 as a possible D gene (5 bases). Germline CDR1 is MNHEY and CDR2 is SMNVEV (reference sequence). The CDR3 has 17 residues. The V end was cut by 3 bases, the J end by 2 bases, with 20 bases between. CDR3 sequence reads: CASSFVPRGLGPYEQYF. CDR3 nucleotide sequence: TGTGCCAGCAGTTTCGTTCCGAGAGGACTTGGGCCCTACGAGCAGTACTTC.

The V and J genes are TRBV6-5 and TRBJ1-2; the match to TRBD1 covers 7 bases. The CDR3 extends over 13 amino acids. CDR1 is MNHEY, CDR2 SVGAGI, per germline. The V and J ends lost 6 bases and 8 bases, in that order; junction bases with no gene match: 9. Here the CDR3 DNA reads TGTGCCAGCAGCGGAAACAGGGGAAGAGGCTACACCTTC. It translates to CASSGNRGRGYTF.

The V gene is TRBV13, the J gene TRBJ1-1; D might be TRBD1 (5 bases). The germline V and J ends were trimmed by 2 bases and 9 bases, with 16 bases remaining between them. CDR3 length equals 14 residues. Germline V gives CDR1 PRHDT, CDR2 FYEKMQ (reference sequence). DNA of the CDR3: TGTGCCAGCAGCTTATTCCCAGGGCGGGAGCAAGCTTTCTTT. Translated, it gives CASSLFPGREQAFF.

V and J are TRBV4-1 and TRBJ2-6; 9 bases are shared with TRBD1. Germline CDR1 and CDR2: MGHRA and YSYEKL. CDR3 length: 18 residues. Losses at the gene ends were 3 bases for V and 0 bases for J; bases not matched to a gene: 6. CDR3 loop: CASSHTGGGNSGANVLTF. The CDR3 nucleotides read TGCGCCAGCAGCCATACAGGGGGCGGAAACTCTGGGGCCAACGTCCTGACTTTC.

The gene calls are TRBV5-8 and TRBJ2-7, with D perhaps TRBD2 (5 bases). V was cut by 3 bases and J by 5 bases, with 21 bases left in between. The CDR3 is 16 amino acids. Germline V gene sequence: CDR1 SGHTS, CDR2 YDEGEE. The DNA for the CDR3 is TGTGCCAGCAGCTCGTCCGGAGGACGACTGGAGGACGAGCAGTACTTC. It encodes CASSSSGGRLEDEQYF.